This T cell receptor beta chain was captured in a study of cytomegalovirus exposure and HLA in healthy donors. Study-wide points: Per a prior analysis, the majority of TCR beta V segments were productive roughly 90% or roughly 30% of the time.

Concerning this clone itself: Its antigen is undetermined.

This PCR relied on a set of 60 Vbeta primers and 13 Jbeta primers. Sequencing used immunoSEQ multiplex PCR; TCRdb keeps in-frame clones, though not all of them. The table shows 180,000 or so clones, with around 80% occurring only once. This clonotype originated in a man aged 18-30 years in good health and CMV-seronegative. Sequencing used PBMCs.

In DNA, the CDR3 is TGTGCTAGTGGTTTACCCCCGGTCGTCGAAGCTTTCTTT. This encodes CASGLPPVVEAFF. The genes are TRBV12-5 and TRBJ1-1; the D is unclear. V lost 3 bases, J lost 8 bases, and 13 bases lay in between. This CDR3 spans 13 amino acids. Germline V gene lookup returns CDR1 LGHNT and CDR2 FRNRAP.